One and the same sample provided the 13 T cell receptor beta chains below, sequenced in a study of T cell responses to AZD1222 COVID-19 vaccine. Method: immunoSEQ multiplex PCR; TCRdb's copy keeps in-frame clones and lacks some. The sample lists fewer than 150,000 clones, more than 85% occurring once. Sequencing used peripheral blood, obtained on day 0 of AZD1222 vaccination. The receptors here all came from an adult in good health.

The J gene is TRBJ1-2, the V gene TRBV2; no clear D gene. CDR3 length equals 14 residues. Looked up from germline, CDR1 is SNHLY and CDR2 is FYNNEI. Trimming cost V 2 bases and J 2 bases, with 9 bases left between them. The CDR3 DNA sequence: TGTGCCAGCAGTGAACCTGCGAAAAACTATGGCTACACCTTC. Encoded protein: CASSEPAKNYGYTF.

The chain couples TRBV7-9 to TRBJ1-1; D is perhaps TRBD1 (5 bases). This CDR3 region has 14 residues. Looked up from germline, CDR1 is SEHNR and CDR2 is FQNEAQ (reference sequence). V gave up 5 bases and J gave up 5 bases, with 15 bases separating them. The CDR3 sequence: CASSRGRGLTEAFF. For the CDR3, the DNA is TGTGCCAGCAGCAGGGGACGGGGATTGACTGAAGCTTTCTTT.

This sequence joins TRBV15 and TRBJ1-2; perhaps TRBD1 as D (6 bases). V was trimmed by 1 base and J by 7 bases, leaving 13 bases between them. CDR1 and CDR2 from the germline V gene are LNHNV and YYDKDF (reference sequence). The CDR3 has 14 residues. CDR3 sequence (DNA): TGTGCCACCAGCAGAGGACAGGAGGCGAGTGGCTACACCTTC. Translating it yields CATSRGQEASGYTF.

The chain joins TRBV27 to TRBJ1-1, with 9 bases lining up with TRBD1. Trimming at V came to 4 bases and at J to 4 bases, leaving 1 base not matched to a gene. Germline V gene lookup returns CDR1 MNHEY and CDR2 SMNVEV (reference sequence). This CDR3 is built from 13 residues. The DNA for the CDR3 is TGTGCCAGCAGTTACAGGGGGCCCACTGAAGCTTTCTTT. Its translation: CASSYRGPTEAFF.

The V and J genes are TRBV6-5 and TRBJ1-2; D may be TRBD1 (5 bases). Germline CDR1 and CDR2: MNHEY and SVGAGI. The CDR3 has 16 amino acids. Trimming cost V 0 bases and J 4 bases, with 15 bases left between them. The CDR3 region has the DNA TGTGCCAGCAGTTACTCGATAACGGGGGTGTCCTATGGCTACACCTTC. Amino acid sequence: CASSYSITGVSYGYTF.

The chain has TRBV5-8 and TRBJ1-6; D unclear. This CDR3 comprises 17 residues. The germline V gene has CDR1 SGHTS and CDR2 YDEGEE. The V and J ends lost 0 bases and 3 bases respectively, with 13 bases between them. The CDR3 DNA follows: TGTGCCAGCAGCTTGGAACAGAATAAGGACTATAATTCACCCCTCCACTTT. The encoded protein is CASSLEQNKDYNSPLHF.

The chain has TRBV6-1 and TRBJ1-2, with D tentatively TRBD1 (6 bases). The CDR3 runs to 16 residues. Germline V CDR1 and CDR2: MNHNS, SASEGT. V was shortened by 5 bases and J by 6 bases, with 22 bases between the two germline ends. The CDR3 sequence: CASSQGGAYEGNGYTF. As DNA, the CDR3 is TGTGCCAGCAGTCAAGGGGGGGCATACGAAGGTAATGGCTACACCTTC.

This clone was seen once. The chain recombines TRBV14 with TRBJ2-7, with 8 bases that match TRBD1. V lost 1 base and J lost 1; bases outside the gene matches: 3. There are 15 residues in the CDR3. Looked up from germline, CDR1 is SGHDN and CDR2 is FVKESK. The CDR3: CASSQGQGFSYEQYF. CDR3 DNA: TGTGCCAGCAGCCAAGGACAGGGGTTTTCCTACGAGCAGTACTTC.

The chain has TRBV4-1 and TRBJ2-3, with 8 bases identical to TRBD1. Germline CDR1 is MGHRA and CDR2 is YSYEKL. This CDR3 has 17 amino acids. V shed 2 bases and J 1 base; nucleotides not matched to a gene: 8. CDR3 loop: CASSQPIQGAGTDTQYF. CDR3 nucleotides: TGCGCCAGCAGCCAACCCATTCAGGGGGCCGGCACAGATACGCAGTATTTT.

This chain connects TRBV5-1 to TRBJ1-2; possibly TRBD1 for D (5 bases). Trimming pared 4 bases from V and 6 bases from J, leaving 13 bases between. The germline gives CDR1 SGHRS, CDR2 YFSETQ. The CDR3 has 13 residues. CDR3 DNA: TGCGCCAGCAGCCCCGGGTGGGGGGATGGCTACACCTTC. Protein: CASSPGWGDGYTF.

The CDR3, as DNA: TGTGCCAGCAGCTTAGACAGGGGATCAGGAGAGACCCAGTACTTC. Residues: CASSLDRGSGETQYF. The gene calls are TRBV7-2 and TRBJ2-5; 7 positions match TRBD1. V shed 1 base, J shed 4 bases, and the junction held 6 bases outside the gene matches. This CDR3 has 15 residues. Looked up from germline, CDR1 is SGHTA and CDR2 is FQGNSA.

The chain carries TRBV6-5 and TRBJ1-6; D unclear. This CDR3 region has 13 residues. V was cut by 0 bases and J by 10 bases, with 7 bases left in between. Germline-derived CDR1 and CDR2 are MNHEY and SVGAGI. DNA of the CDR3: TGTGCCAGCAGTTACTCGATGGCCTCACCCCTCCACTTT. Its protein is CASSYSMASPLHF.

The chain has TRBV24-1 and TRBJ2-3; possible D gene TRBD2, 5 bases. This CDR3 has 15 residues. The V gene lost 4 bases and the J gene lost 3 bases, with 13 bases spanning the gap. CDR1 is KGHDR and CDR2 is SFDVKD in the germline V gene. CDR3 sequence reads: CATSDPREGTDTQYF. The CDR3, as DNA: TGTGCCACCAGTGACCCACGAGAGGGAACAGATACGCAGTATTTT.